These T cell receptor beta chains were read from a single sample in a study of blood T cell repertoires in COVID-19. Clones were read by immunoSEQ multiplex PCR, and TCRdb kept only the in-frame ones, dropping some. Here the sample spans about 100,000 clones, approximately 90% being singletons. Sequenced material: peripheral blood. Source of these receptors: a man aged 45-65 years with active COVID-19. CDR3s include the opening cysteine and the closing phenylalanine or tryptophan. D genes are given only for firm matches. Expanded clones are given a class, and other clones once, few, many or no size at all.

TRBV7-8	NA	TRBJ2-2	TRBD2	CASSLVPSGKVGELFF	TGTGCCAGCAGCTTAGTACCTAGCGGGAAAGTCGGGGAGCTGTTTTTT
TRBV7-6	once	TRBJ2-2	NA	CASSPGNVDTGELFF	TGTGCCAGCAGCCCGGGTAATGTAGATACCGGGGAGCTGTTTTTT
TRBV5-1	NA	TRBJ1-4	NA	CASSYTGSTNEKLFF	TGCGCCAGCAGCTACACAGGGTCAACTAATGAAAAACTGTTTTTT
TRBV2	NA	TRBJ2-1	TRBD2	CASSGAGVNEQFF	TGTGCCAGCAGTGGGGCGGGAGTAAATGAGCAGTTCTTC
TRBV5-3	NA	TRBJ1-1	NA	CARSLGAEEGTEAFF	TGTGCCAGAAGCTTGGGGGCAGAGGAGGGCACTGAAGCTTTCTTT
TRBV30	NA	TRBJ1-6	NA	CAWSGLAAASNSPLHF	TGTGCCTGGAGTGGTCTAGCCGCAGCGTCGAATTCACCCCTCCACTTT
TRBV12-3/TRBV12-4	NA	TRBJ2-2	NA	CASSFTGTGELFF	TGTGCCAGCAGTTTTACGGGCACCGGGGAGCTGTTTTTT
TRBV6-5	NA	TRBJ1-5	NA	CASSMAASDQPQHF	TGCGCCAGCAGCATGGCCGCATCTGATCAGCCCCAGCATTTT
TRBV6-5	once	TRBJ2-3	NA	CASSKQGIRTDTQYF	TGTGCCAGCAGTAAACAGGGAATCAGGACAGATACGCAGTATTTT
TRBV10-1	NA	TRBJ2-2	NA	CASSVSPRGTGELFF	TGCGCCAGCAGTGTGAGCCCCAGGGGCACCGGGGAGCTGTTTTTT
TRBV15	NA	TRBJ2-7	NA	CATSIQASFEQYF	TGTGCCACCAGCATCCAGGCTTCGTTTGAGCAGTACTTC
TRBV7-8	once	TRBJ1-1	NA	CASSFTGKFSNTEAFF	TGTGCCAGCAGCTTTACAGGGAAGTTTTCGAACACTGAAGCTTTCTTT
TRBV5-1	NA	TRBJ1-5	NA	CASSLGPGGGNQPQHF	TGCGCCAGCAGCTTGGGGCCGGGAGGGGGCAATCAGCCCCAGCATTTT
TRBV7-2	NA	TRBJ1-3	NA	CASSGSGSRSGNTIYF	TGTGCCAGCAGCGGCAGCGGCTCCCGCTCTGGAAACACCATATATTTT
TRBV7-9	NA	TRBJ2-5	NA	CASSLSGETQYF	TGTGCCAGCAGCTTAAGCGGAGAGACCCAGTACTTC
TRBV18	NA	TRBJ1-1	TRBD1	CASSPRQGDMNTEAFF	TGTGCCAGCTCACCGCGACAGGGGGACATGAACACTGAAGCTTTCTTT
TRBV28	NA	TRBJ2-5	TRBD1	CASSLGGQGAETQYF	TGTGCCAGCAGTTTAGGCGGGCAGGGGGCCGAGACCCAGTACTTC
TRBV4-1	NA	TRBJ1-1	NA	CASSPTPGEVNTEAFF	TGCGCCAGCAGCCCCACCCCGGGGGAGGTGAACACTGAAGCTTTCTTT
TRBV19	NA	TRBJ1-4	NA	CASKGAQAANEKLFF	TGTGCCAGTAAAGGGGCCCAGGCGGCTAATGAAAAACTGTTTTTT
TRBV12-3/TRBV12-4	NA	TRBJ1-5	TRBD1	CASRDSVNQPQHF	TGTGCCAGCCGGGACAGCGTCAATCAGCCCCAGCATTTT
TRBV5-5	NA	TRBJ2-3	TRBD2	CASSRLAGDSRTADTQYF	TGTGCCAGCAGCCGACTAGCGGGAGATTCACGCACCGCAGATACGCAGTATTTT
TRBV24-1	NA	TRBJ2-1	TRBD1	CATSVGQGVGEQFF	TGTGCCACCAGCGTGGGACAGGGGGTTGGTGAGCAGTTCTTC
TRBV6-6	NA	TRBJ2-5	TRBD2	CASSYLRSGRGETQYF	TGTGCCAGCAGTTACCTCCGTAGCGGGAGGGGAGAGACCCAGTACTTC
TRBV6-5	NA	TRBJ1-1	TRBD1	CASGQGRMNTEAFF	TGTGCCAGTGGACAGGGGAGGATGAACACTGAAGCTTTCTTT
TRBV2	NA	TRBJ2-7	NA	CASVRGSGEQYF	TGTGCCAGCGTTCGGGGGAGTGGGGAGCAGTACTTC
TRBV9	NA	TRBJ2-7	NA	CASSPRTEQGYEQYF	TGTGCCAGCAGCCCCCGGACCGAGCAGGGCTACGAGCAGTACTTC
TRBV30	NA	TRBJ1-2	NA	CAWSAGLSYGYTF	TGTGCCTGGAGTGCGGGGTTGAGCTATGGCTACACCTTC
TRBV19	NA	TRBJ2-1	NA	CASSGARLPNSYNEQFF	TGTGCCAGTAGTGGTGCCAGGCTCCCAAATTCCTACAATGAGCAGTTCTTC
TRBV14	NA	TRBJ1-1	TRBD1	CASSRNRGAVTEAFF	TGTGCCAGCAGCCGAAACAGGGGTGCGGTTACTGAAGCTTTCTTT
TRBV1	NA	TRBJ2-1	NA	CTSSHPRDGVWVLFPGTTNEQFF	TGCACCAGCAGCCACCCCCGAGATGGGGTCTGGGTCTTATTCCCGGGAACTACCAATGAGCAGTTCTTC
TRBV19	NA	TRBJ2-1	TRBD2	CASSIDGTSFEQFF	TGTGCCAGTAGTATAGATGGGACTAGCTTTGAGCAGTTCTTC
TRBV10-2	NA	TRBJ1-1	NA	CASRGGAGGTEAFF	TGCGCCAGCCGAGGTGGGGCGGGAGGCACTGAAGCTTTCTTT
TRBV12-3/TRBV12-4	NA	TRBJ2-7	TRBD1	CASSRGQGNEQYF	TGTGCCAGCAGCCGCGGACAGGGCAACGAGCAGTACTTC
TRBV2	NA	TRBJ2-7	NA	CASSADSHSYEQYF	TGTGCCAGCAGCGCGGACAGTCACTCCTACGAGCAGTACTTC
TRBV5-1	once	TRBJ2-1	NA	CASSGEGWDNEQFF	TGCGCCAGCAGCGGAGAGGGCTGGGACAATGAGCAGTTCTTC
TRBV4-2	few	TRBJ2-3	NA	CASSQEPAGGTDTQYF	TGTGCCAGCAGCCAAGAGCCAGCGGGCGGCACAGATACGCAGTATTTT
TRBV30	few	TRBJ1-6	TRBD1	CAWSLETGNSPLHF	TGTGCCTGGAGTTTGGAGACAGGGAATTCACCCCTCCACTTT
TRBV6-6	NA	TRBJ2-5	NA	CASSFAGETQYF	TGTGCCAGCAGTTTCGCGGGTGAGACCCAGTACTTC
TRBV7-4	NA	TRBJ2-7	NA	CASSLATCCEQYF	TGTGCCAGCAGCTTAGCCACTTGCTGCGAGCAGTACTTC
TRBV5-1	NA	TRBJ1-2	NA	CASSFGSGGNYGYTF	TGCGCCAGCAGCTTTGGGTCGGGAGGGAACTATGGCTACACCTTC
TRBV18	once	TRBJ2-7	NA	CASSPPSSYEQYF	TGTGCCAGCTCACCTCCGAGCTCCTACGAGCAGTACTTC